These 21 T cell receptor beta chains share one sample of origin, sequenced in a study of T-cell memory formation after mild COVID-19. TCRdb re-called the 5' RACE reads with MiXCR, one entry per CDR3 protein. This sample has roughly 400,000 distinct CDR3 sequences, with 20% to 30% found just once. The material sequenced was PBMCs or a T cell subset sorted from them (not recorded which). All receptors derive from an adult woman who had mild COVID-19 (a few samples of this study predate the infection). Cell type and time point are not known.

This clonotype has a handful of counts. This rearrangement joins TRBV6-2 or TRBV6-3 to TRBJ1-5; TRBD1 aligns across 7 bases. V was clipped by 7 bases and J by 4 bases; unmatched bases: 7. This CDR3 has 14 amino acids. Germline V CDR1 and CDR2: MNHEY, SVGEGT. The CDR3 DNA sequence: TGTGCCAGCAACCGAGGACAGGTTAATCAGCCCCAGCATTTT. Protein sequence: CASNRGQVNQPQHF.

The V and J genes are TRBV24-1 and TRBJ1-1; D remains ambiguous. The V gene lost 2 bases and the J gene lost 0 bases, with 3 bases spanning the gap. CDR1 is KGHDR and CDR2 is SFDVKD in the germline V gene. The length of the CDR3 is 13 residues. The CDR3 region has the DNA TGTGCCACCAGTGATTCGATGAACACTGAAGCTTTCTTT. As protein: CATSDSMNTEAFF.

The chain employs TRBV12-3 or TRBV12-4 and TRBJ2-2; 11 bases fit TRBD2. The V segment lost 4 bases and the J segment 7 bases; nucleotides outside the gene matches: 5. The CDR3 runs 15 residues. CDR3 residues: CASSSLAGVLGELFF. The CDR3 DNA is TGTGCCAGCAGTTCACTAGCGGGGGTCCTCGGGGAGCTGTTTTTT.

This clonotype occurred many times. The V gene is TRBV6-6, the J gene TRBJ2-7, with 16 bases that match TRBD2. The CDR3 has 17 amino acids. V lost 2 bases and J lost 1; bases outside the gene matches: 2. Germline CDR1 and CDR2: MNHNY and SVGAGI (reference sequence). The CDR3, as DNA: TGTGCCAGCAGTTACGGGACTAGCGGGGGGGCTTCCTACGAGCAGTACTTC. Translating gives CASSYGTSGGASYEQYF.

Only a few counts were recorded for this clonotype. This chain links TRBV20-1 with TRBJ1-5, with 7 bases lining up with TRBD1. The length of the CDR3 is 15 residues. CDR1 is DFQATT and CDR2 is SNEGSKA in the germline V gene (reference sequence). V was pared by 5 bases and J by 1 base, with 8 bases of the junction left unmatched. The DNA for the CDR3 is TGCAGTGCTGGGACCCTCAGGGGGAGCAATCAGCCCCAGCATTTT. This translates into CSAGTLRGSNQPQHF.

V and J are TRBV18 and TRBJ1-1; D perhaps matches TRBD1 (5 bases). Germline CDR1 is KGHSH and CDR2 is LQKENI. Trimming left V 1 base short and J 6 bases short, with 12 bases between. The CDR3 covers 14 residues. The CDR3 spells CASSPLPQGSEAFF. For the CDR3, the DNA is TGTGCCAGCTCACCACTCCCGCAGGGCTCTGAAGCTTTCTTT. Together with reference TRBV18 and TRBJ1-1, the CDR3 gives the full variable domain: NAGVMQNPRHLVRRRGQEARLRCSPMKGHSHVYWYRQLPEEGLKFMVYLQKENIIDESGMPKERFSAEFPKEGPSILRIQQVVRGDSAAYFCASSPLPQGSEAFFGQGTRLTVV.

The chain recombines TRBV30 with TRBJ1-2, with 7 bases aligning to TRBD1. CDR3 size: 16 residues. With 3 bases clipped from V and 7 bases from J, the junction kept 17 bases outside the gene matches. Germline lookup yields CDR1 GTSNPN and CDR2 SVGIG (reference sequence). In DNA, the CDR3 is TGTGCCTGGAGCCCCGGGAGAGGGGGCCTAAGGGGTGGCTACACCTTC. It codes for CAWSPGRGGLRGGYTF.

Only a few counts were recorded for this clonotype. The V and J genes are TRBV5-5 and TRBJ1-1, with TRBD1 identical over 10 bases. The trim removed 3 bases at V and 5 bases at J, leaving 10 bases unmatched. Germline V CDR1 and CDR2: SGHKS, YYEKEE (reference sequence). The CDR3 is 16 residues long. CDR3 loop: CASSSITGQGRTEAFF. In nucleotides, the CDR3 is TGTGCCAGCAGCTCGATCACGGGACAGGGGAGGACTGAAGCTTTCTTT. Variable domain in full (rest from reference TRBV5-5 and TRBJ1-1): DAGVTQSPTHLIKTRGQQVTLRCSPISGHKSVSWYQQVLGQGPQFIFQYYEKEERGRGNFPDRFSARQFPNYSSELNVNALLLGDSALYLCASSSITGQGRTEAFFGQGTRLTVV.

This clonotype has a handful of counts. The rearrangement joins TRBV20-1 to TRBJ1-1; 7 nucleotides agree with TRBD1. Germline loops: CDR1 DFQATT, CDR2 SNEGSKA (reference sequence). V was pared by 0 bases and J by 6 bases, with 10 bases of the junction left unmatched. The CDR3 consists of 15 residues. CDR3 sequence: CSARDSVRGSPEAFF. For the CDR3, the DNA is TGCAGTGCTAGAGACTCTGTCAGGGGGTCCCCTGAAGCTTTCTTT.

This rearrangement joins TRBV29-1 to TRBJ1-1; 9 bases fit TRBD1. V shed 6 bases, J shed 7 bases, and the junction held 12 bases outside the gene matches. Germline V CDR1 and CDR2: SQVTM, ANQGSEA. The CDR3 runs 14 residues. The DNA for the CDR3 is TGCAGCGTCGCCCGCCGGATGACAGGGGGTGAAGCTTTCTTT. Its protein is CSVARRMTGGEAFF.

The rearrangement links TRBV5-6 to TRBJ2-5; 7 positions agree with TRBD1. With V trimmed by 2 bases and J by 2 bases, 9 bases remained unmatched. Germline CDR1 SGHDT, CDR2 YYEEEE. CDR3 length: 16 residues. CDR3 sequence: CASSFGDSRGQETQYF. The DNA of the CDR3 is TGTGCCAGCAGCTTTGGGGACAGCCGAGGTCAAGAGACCCAGTACTTC. The full variable domain, rest sourced from reference TRBV5-6 and TRBJ2-5, is DAGVTQSPTHLIKTRGQQVTLRCSPKSGHDTVSWYQQALGQGPQFIFQYYEEEERQRGNFPDRFSGHQFPNYSSELNVNALLLGDSALYLCASSFGDSRGQETQYFGPGTRLLVL.

CDR3 DNA: TGTGCCAGCTCACGGGACATTTCCACAGATACGCAGTATTTT. It codes for CASSRDISTDTQYF. This chain links TRBV18 with TRBJ2-3; a weak D match, TRBD1 (6 bases). The V end lost 4 bases, the J end lost 2 bases, and 10 bases lay between the germline ends. Germline V CDR1 and CDR2: KGHSH, LQKENI. This CDR3 comprises 14 residues.

The chain carries TRBV15 and TRBJ2-1; D remains unclear. V lost 5 bases and J lost 0, with 8 bases in between. The germline gives CDR1 LNHNV, CDR2 YYDKDF (reference sequence). The CDR3 totals 14 residues. As DNA, the CDR3 is TGTGCCACCAGCTATTCGAGCTCCTACAATGAGCAGTTCTTC. Translation gives CATSYSSSYNEQFF.

This clonotype was picked up many times. This chain uses TRBV12-3 or TRBV12-4 with TRBJ2-3; D might be TRBD1 or TRBD2, each matching 6 bases. CDR3 length: 14 amino acids. The ends were cut back, 8 bases at V and 4 bases at J, with 16 bases in the middle. In DNA, the CDR3 is TGTGCCAGCTCGACCGGGGGCCGGGCAGATACGCAGTATTTT. Its protein product is CASSTGGRADTQYF.

This rearrangement joins TRBV7-9 to TRBJ2-5; D could derive from TRBD1 or TRBD2 (6 bases each). CDR1 and CDR2 (germline): SEHNR, FQNEAQ (reference sequence). Trimming removed 2 bases from V and 4 bases from J, with 14 bases in between. The CDR3 is made up of 15 amino acids. The CDR3 here is CASSLTRGGPETQYF. As DNA, the CDR3 is TGTGCCAGCAGCTTAACCCGAGGGGGGCCAGAGACCCAGTACTTC.

This chain joins TRBV6-2 or TRBV6-3 and TRBJ2-3, with 9 nucleotides matching TRBD2. The V segment lost 8 bases and the J segment 3 bases; nucleotides outside the gene matches: 9. This CDR3 has 15 residues. Looked up from germline, CDR1 is MNHEY and CDR2 is SVGEGT. In DNA, the CDR3 is TGTGCCAGCGCCGGGATTGCGGGAGGGACAGATACGCAGTATTTT. Its translation is CASAGIAGGTDTQYF.

This clonotype occurred many times. V is TRBV12-3 or TRBV12-4 and J is TRBJ1-1; 8 bases align to TRBD1. The CDR3 is 16 amino acids. The trim removed 5 bases at V and 4 bases at J, leaving 12 bases unmatched. The CDR3 region is CASSDTGQGLRTEAFF. The CDR3 bases are TGTGCCAGCAGTGATACAGGACAGGGATTACGCACTGAAGCTTTCTTT.

This clonotype was seen only a few times. The V call is TRBV20-1, the J call TRBJ2-7; D is undetermined. The V gene lost 4 bases and the J gene lost 3 bases, with 7 bases spanning the gap. Germline V lookup: CDR1 DFQATT, CDR2 SNEGSKA (reference sequence). The length of the CDR3 is 11 residues. The CDR3 DNA reads TGCAGTGCTATGTCCCACTACGAGCAGTACTTC. This gives the protein CSAMSHYEQYF.

This chain links TRBV20-1 with TRBJ1-3; D uncertain. Trimming removed 3 bases at V and 9 bases at J, with 21 bases between. The germline V gene has CDR1 DFQATT and CDR2 SNEGSKA (reference sequence). The CDR3 totals 15 residues. CDR3 in DNA: TGCAGTGCTAGTTTAGGGTACGGACCCTCGGGCACCATATATTTT. It translates to CSASLGYGPSGTIYF.

In this sample, this clonotype turned up a few times. The genes are TRBV7-6 and TRBJ2-2, with 11 bases that match TRBD1. V trimming: 4 bases; J trimming: 7 bases; junction bases outside the gene matches: 8. In germline, CDR1 is SGHVS, CDR2 FNYEAQ. The length of the CDR3 is 16 residues. The CDR3 reads CASSYMDRGRNGELFF. The CDR3 nucleotides are TGTGCCAGCAGCTATATGGACAGGGGGCGTAACGGGGAGCTGTTTTTT.

The V call is TRBV4-1, the J call TRBJ2-7, with D possibly TRBD1 on 6 matching bases. The CDR3 loop spans 14 amino acids. Trimming removed 3 bases from V and 4 bases from J, with 13 bases in between. Germline CDR1 and CDR2: MGHRA and YSYEKL. The CDR3 nucleotides are TGCGCCAGCAGCCACAGGGGAGCCGGGTACGAGCAGTACTTC. This encodes CASSHRGAGYEQYF.